The 16 T cell receptor beta chains below all came from one sample that was sequenced in a study of blood T cell repertoires in COVID-19. Using immunoSEQ multiplex PCR, the repertoire was profiled, and TCRdb retains in-frame clones only, with some absent. The sample includes around 150,000 clones, over 75% of them seen just once. What was sequenced was peripheral blood. The receptors come from a man in his fifties or sixties with active or convalescent COVID-19.

The chain carries TRBV6-2 or TRBV6-3 and TRBJ1-1, with D tentatively TRBD1 (5 bases). Germline-derived CDR1 and CDR2 are MNHEY and SVGEGT. This CDR3 has 15 residues. V shed 3 bases and J shed 0 bases, with 11 bases lying between them. The CDR3 loop is CASSYLGGVNTEAFF. The DNA for the CDR3 is TGTGCCAGCAGTTATTTGGGAGGGGTGAACACTGAAGCTTTCTTT.

J is TRBJ2-5 and V is TRBV25-1, with 8 bases that match TRBD1. The CDR3 covers 13 residues. Looked up from germline, CDR1 is MGHDK and CDR2 is SYGVNS. J lost 4 bases, V lost 3 bases, and 1 base had no gene match. The CDR3 nucleotides are TGTGCCAGCAGTGACAGGGGGCGAGAGACCCAGTACTTC. It encodes CASSDRGRETQYF.

This chain uses TRBV9 with TRBJ1-3, with D possibly TRBD1 on 6 matching bases. V was pared by 3 bases and J by 0 bases, with 13 bases between. This CDR3 has 16 amino acids. Per the germline V gene, CDR1 is SGDLS and CDR2 is YYNGEE. The CDR3: CASSGAGASSGNTIYF. As DNA, the CDR3 is TGTGCCAGCAGCGGCGCGGGGGCGAGCTCTGGAAACACCATATATTTT.

The chain carries TRBV28 and TRBJ2-7; D is uncertain. V lost 5 bases, J lost 0 bases, and 5 bases lay in between. From germline, CDR1 is MDHEN and CDR2 SYDVKM. The CDR3 totals 12 residues. The CDR3 sequence is CASSVFSYEQYF. CDR3 in DNA: TGTGCCAGCAGTGTCTTCTCCTACGAGCAGTACTTC.

Comments on this clone: Its ends do not fully match the called genes, so a read error is possible. The J gene is TRBJ1-2, the V gene TRBV3-1 (or the pseudogene TRBV3-2); D is uncertain. Germline lookup yields CDR1 LGHDT and CDR2 YNNKEL (reference sequence). This CDR3 has 12 amino acids. CDR3 in DNA: TGTGCCAGCAGCTCCCGGCAGAGGCTCCTCCACTTC. Translation gives CASSSRQRLLHF.

The rearrangement joins TRBV6-5 to TRBJ1-4; D is possibly TRBD1 (6 bases). There are 15 residues in the CDR3. Deletions cut 4 bases from V and 0 bases from J, with 9 bases between. Germline V gene sequence: CDR1 MNHEY, CDR2 SVGAGI. The CDR3 DNA is TGTGCCAGCAGTTCGACAGGTTCAACTAATGAAAAACTGTTTTTT. Its translation: CASSSTGSTNEKLFF.

The chain joins TRBV11-2 to TRBJ1-2; D not certain. Trimming shortened V by 1 base and J by 12 bases, and 15 bases separated the two germline ends. The CDR3 runs 13 residues. Germline values: CDR1 SGHAT, CDR2 FQNNGV. The CDR3: CASSLGSTSSHTF. Written as DNA, the CDR3 is TGTGCCAGCAGCTTAGGATCGACTTCTAGCCACACCTTC. The whole variable domain, filled in from reference TRBV11-2 and TRBJ1-2, reads EAGVAQSPRYKIIEKRQSVAFWCNPISGHATLYWYQQILGQGPKLLIQFQNNGVVDDSQLPKDRFSAERLKGVDSTLKIQPAKLEDSAVYLCASSLGSTSSHTFGSGTRLTVV.

The chain couples TRBV27 to TRBJ2-6; D is unresolved. Germline loops: CDR1 MNHEY, CDR2 SMNVEV (reference sequence). The CDR3 contains 14 residues. Trimming removed 4 bases at V and 2 bases at J, with 6 bases between. The CDR3 DNA is TGTGCCAGCAGTTCCTACCCTGGGGCCAACGTCCTGACTTTC. It translates to CASSSYPGANVLTF.

This clone has a handful of counts. V is TRBV5-1 and J is TRBJ1-1, with TRBD1 identical over 10 bases. V lost 2 bases and J lost 1; bases outside the gene matches: 2. Germline CDR1 and CDR2: SGHRS and YFSETQ. CDR3 length equals 15 residues. CDR3: CASSLRQGANTEAFF. In DNA form, the CDR3 reads TGCGCCAGCAGCTTAAGACAGGGGGCGAACACTGAAGCTTTCTTT.

This clone was seen a single time. The rearrangement links TRBV11-3 to TRBJ2-2; perhaps TRBD2 as D (6 bases). Trimming stripped 1 base from V and 6 bases from J, with 9 bases between. Per germline, CDR1 SGHNT and CDR2 YENEEA. The CDR3 length is 14 residues. In nucleotides, the CDR3 is TGTGCCAGCAGCTTAGTAGGGGAGGCCGGGGAGCTGTTTTTT. Translating it yields CASSLVGEAGELFF.

This chain uses TRBV11-2 with TRBJ2-2; possible D gene TRBD1, 6 bases. Looked up from germline, CDR1 is SGHAT and CDR2 is FQNNGV. The ends were cut back, 5 bases at V and 7 bases at J, with 14 bases in the middle. This CDR3 has 14 residues. CDR3 DNA: TGTGCCAGCAGCCCCTCCACAGGGATCGGGGAGCTGTTTTTT. It is translated as CASSPSTGIGELFF.

The gene calls are TRBV18 and TRBJ2-1, with 7 bases lining up with TRBD1. CDR1 KGHSH and CDR2 LQKENI come from the germline V gene. The CDR3 is 14 amino acids. Trimming took 4 bases from V and 7 from J; bases not matched to a gene: 7. The CDR3 sequence is CASSRDRGLNEQFF. CDR3 bases: TGTGCCAGCTCACGGGATAGGGGGCTGAATGAGCAGTTCTTC. The full variable domain, its missing parts supplied by reference TRBV18 and TRBJ2-1, is NAGVMQNPRHLVRRRGQEARLRCSPMKGHSHVYWYRQLPEEGLKFMVYLQKENIIDESGMPKERFSAEFPKEGPSILRIQQVVRGDSAAYFCASSRDRGLNEQFFGPGTRLTVL.

This chain joins TRBV28 and TRBJ2-1; 8 bases match TRBD2. The CDR3 sequence is 16 residues long. Germline trimming cut 6 bases from V and 9 bases from J; bases unmatched to any gene: 16. The germline gives CDR1 MDHEN, CDR2 SYDVKM. The CDR3 sequence is CASSRRVRAGVGEQFF. The CDR3 DNA reads as TGTGCCAGCAGCCGAAGGGTTCGAGCGGGAGTTGGTGAGCAGTTCTTC.

In this sample, this clone turned up a few times. Additional DNA sequences in this sample encode the identical CDR3. In DNA form, the CDR3 reads TGTGCCAGCCGAGGGGGTTACGAGCAGTACTTC. This codes for CASRGGYEQYF. This sequence joins TRBV28 and TRBJ2-7; tentatively, D is TRBD1 (6 bases). CDR3 length: 11 amino acids. In germline, CDR1 is MDHEN, CDR2 SYDVKM. V was pared by 8 bases and J by 4 bases, with 9 bases between. Combining the CDR3 with reference TRBV28 and TRBJ2-7 gives the whole variable domain DVKVTQSSRYLVKRTGEKVFLECVQDMDHENMFWYRQDPGLGLRLIYFSYDVKMKEKGDIPEGYSVSREKKERFSLILESASTNQTSMYLCASRGGYEQYFGPGTRLTVT.

V gene TRBV6-2 or TRBV6-3 combines with J gene TRBJ2-7, with 7 bases that match TRBD2. This CDR3 contains 14 residues. Germline values: CDR1 MNHEY, CDR2 SVGEGT. J lost 2 bases, V lost 5 bases, and 6 bases had no gene match. The DNA of the CDR3 is TGTGCCAGCAGTACCCCCGCGGGAGCCTACGAGCAGTACTTC. This translates into CASSTPAGAYEQYF.

The chain couples TRBV6-1 to TRBJ2-1; the match to TRBD2 covers 16 bases. V shed 3 bases, J shed 12 bases, and the junction held 11 bases outside the gene matches. The CDR3 loop spans 17 amino acids. Looked up from germline, CDR1 is MNHNS and CDR2 is SASEGT. The CDR3: CASSEDFGTSGRAAQFF. CDR3 bases: TGTGCCAGCAGTGAGGACTTCGGGACTAGCGGGAGGGCGGCGCAGTTCTTC.